The 6 T cell receptor beta chains below were found in one sample sequenced in a study of cytomegalovirus exposure and HLA in healthy donors (dated by TCRdb to about 2017). Library prep was done by the immunoSEQ multiplex PCR assay. The multiplex PCR relied on a mix of 60 forward primers for TCR Vbeta segments and 13 reverse primers for TCR Jbeta segments. The immuneACCESS repertoire file appears here via TCRdb, limited to in-frame rearrangements. These files lack a portion of the clones; in checked studies, under half of the deficit traces to unresolved V genes, and the cause of the others is not known. The sample table lists roughly 130,000 clones, 73% of them with a count of one. Clones ranked in the top ten supply over 2% of the sample. The sample taken for sequencing was PBMCs. The origin of the receptors is a woman aged 40 to 49 in good health and CMV-seropositive.

This chain joins TRBV7-9 and TRBJ2-7; D unresolved. There are 13 residues in the CDR3. CDR1 and CDR2 from the germline V gene are SEHNR and FQNEAQ (reference sequence). The V end lost 1 base, the J end lost 0 bases, and 4 bases lay between the germline ends. CDR3 sequence: CASSLESSYEQYF. The CDR3 DNA follows: TGTGCCAGCAGCTTAGAGAGCTCCTACGAGCAGTACTTC.

The J gene is TRBJ2-1, the V gene TRBV7-6; 9 nucleotides agree with TRBD1. CDR3 length equals 16 residues. J lost 2 bases, V lost 2 bases, and 4 bases had no gene match. CDR1 is SGHVS and CDR2 is FNYEAQ in the germline V gene. The CDR3 nucleotides read TGTGCCAGCAGCTTATCGGGACAGGGTGCCTACAATGAGCAGTTCTTC. Translating it yields CASSLSGQGAYNEQFF.

The chain is built from TRBV18 and TRBJ1-2, with 7 bases identical to TRBD1. Germline CDR1 and CDR2: KGHSH and LQKENI. CDR3 length: 17 residues. Trimming removed 3 bases from V and 2 bases from J; junction bases left unmatched: 12. Here the CDR3 DNA reads TGTGCCAGCTCACCTTCTCCGGGACAGCCTTCGAACTATGGCTACACCTTC. It translates to CASSPSPGQPSNYGYTF. The whole variable domain, filled in from reference TRBV18 and TRBJ1-2, reads NAGVMQNPRHLVRRRGQEARLRCSPMKGHSHVYWYRQLPEEGLKFMVYLQKENIIDESGMPKERFSAEFPKEGPSILRIQQVVRGDSAAYFCASSPSPGQPSNYGYTFGSGTRLTVV.

The V call is TRBV7-2, the J call TRBJ1-3, with a tentative D call TRBD1 (6 bases). The CDR3 length is 13 residues. V dropped 6 bases and J dropped 8 bases, with 14 bases sitting between them. Germline CDR1 reads SGHTA; CDR2 reads FQGNSA. For the CDR3, the DNA is TGTGCCAGCAGTGTAGGGGGGGAGGACACCATATATTTT. It codes for CASSVGGEDTIYF.

The table lists this clone with a few counts. The V and J genes are TRBV5-1 and TRBJ2-3, with TRBD2 matching over 13 bases. Germline assignment: CDR1 SGHRS and CDR2 YFSETQ. The CDR3 has 15 amino acids. V shed 3 bases, J shed 10 bases, and the junction held 8 bases outside the gene matches. This CDR3 reads CASSWGLAGSVAQYF. The CDR3 DNA sequence: TGCGCCAGCAGCTGGGGACTAGCGGGATCAGTGGCGCAGTATTTT.

The rearrangement joins TRBV2 to TRBJ1-1; D gene uncertain. CDR1 and CDR2 from the germline V gene are SNHLY and FYNNEI. Deletions cut 6 bases from V and 0 bases from J, with 11 bases between. The CDR3 has 14 amino acids. The CDR3: CASSSPTVNTEAFF. The CDR3, as DNA: TGTGCCAGCAGCTCACCCACAGTGAACACTGAAGCTTTCTTT.